Described below is a single T cell receptor beta chain sequence and its context. Its target is unknown. These data come from a study of T cells in localized non-small cell lung cancer. Some clones are missing from TCRdb's copy, which holds only in-frame ones; the method was immunoSEQ multiplex PCR. The sample consists of over 65,000 clones, approximately 84% of them appearing once. Study-level points and caveats: Elevated circulating T cell density in blood was associated with longer overall survival.

Germline CDR1 reads SGHNT; CDR2 reads YYREEE (reference sequence). This CDR3 comprises 15 residues. Trimming took 4 bases from V and 1 from J; bases not matched to a gene: 4. The source is a female donor over 55 with stage I lung adenocarcinoma. J is TRBJ2-5 and V is TRBV5-4, with 10 bases aligning to TRBD2. The sample in question was peripheral blood, obtained before any cancer treatment. CDR3 amino acids: CASSPIAGGQETQYF. CDR3 in DNA: TGTGCCAGCAGCCCCATAGCGGGGGGCCAAGAGACCCAGTACTTC.